Listed below are T cell receptor beta chains from one sample, sequenced in a study of cytomegalovirus exposure and HLA in healthy donors. This table comes from immunoSEQ multiplex PCR, and its TCRdb copy is limited to in-frame clones, with some not included. The sample consists of more than 250,000 clones, roughly 89% of them appearing once. Sequencing was performed on PBMCs. The source of these receptors is a woman younger than 35 in good health and CMV-seronegative. CDR3s include the opening cysteine and the closing phenylalanine or tryptophan. Each record gives: D gene, V gene, J gene, clone size, CDR3 protein, CDR3 DNA. D genes are given only for firm matches. Size tells how often a clone was seen (once, few, many) or the class of an expanded clone, and some rows leave it out.

>.|TRBV7-9|TRBJ1-1|.
CASRKTVNTEAFF
TGTGCCAGCAGAAAGACAGTGAACACTGAAGCTTTCTTT
>TRBD2|TRBV6-5|TRBJ2-7|.
CATQSGSNYEQYF
TGTGCCACCCAAAGCGGGAGTAACTACGAGCAGTACTTC
>TRBD1|TRBV5-6|TRBJ1-2|medium-sized
CASSRDRGSGGYTF
TGTGCCAGCAGCCGGGACAGGGGTAGCGGTGGCTACACCTTC
>.|TRBV27|TRBJ1-1|.
CASNRAGHTEAFF
TGTGCCAGCAACCGGGCGGGGCACACTGAAGCTTTCTTT
>TRBD1|TRBV6-5|TRBJ2-3|.
CASSLQGAADTQYF
TGTGCCAGCAGTCTACAGGGGGCCGCAGATACGCAGTATTTT
>.|TRBV6-6|TRBJ2-3|few
CASSPPWGGTDTQYF
TGTGCCAGCAGCCCACCCTGGGGGGGCACAGATACGCAGTATTTT
>.|TRBV19|TRBJ2-4|.
CASSTDGILNIQYF
TGTGCCAGTAGCACCGACGGGATACTCAACATTCAGTACTTC
>.|TRBV7-6|TRBJ2-7|.
CASSPWGGTYEQYF
TGTGCCAGCAGCCCTTGGGGCGGTACCTACGAGCAGTACTTC
>TRBD2|TRBV7-2|TRBJ2-1|.
CASSGEGRGRSQFF
TGTGCCAGCAGTGGGGAGGGGAGGGGCCGGTCCCAGTTCTTC
>.|TRBV25-1|TRBJ2-1|once
CAIAGEDEQFF
TGTGCCATCGCGGGCGAGGACGAGCAGTTCTTC
>TRBD2|TRBV6-4|TRBJ2-3|.
CASSDSAGGPDTQYF
TGTGCCAGCAGTGACTCGGCGGGAGGGCCAGATACGCAGTATTTT
>.|TRBV19|TRBJ1-2|.
CASSYQEVDGYTF
TGTGCCAGTAGTTATCAGGAGGTTGACGGCTACACCTTC
>TRBD2|TRBV28|TRBJ2-5|.
CASSKRTSSLETQYF
TGTGCCAGCAGCAAACGGACTAGTTCCCTTGAGACCCAGTACTTC
>.|TRBV4-3|TRBJ1-3|.
CASSQDAVLSGNTIYF
TGCGCCAGCAGCCAAGATGCAGTGTTATCCGGAAACACCATATATTTT
>.|TRBV9|TRBJ2-3|.
CASSASGIGTDTQYF
TGTGCCAGCAGCGCGAGCGGAATTGGCACAGATACGCAGTATTTT